A selection of T cell receptor beta chains follows, all from one sample in a study of cytomegalovirus exposure and HLA in healthy donors. Data came from immunoSEQ multiplex PCR; TCRdb stores just in-frame clones and leaves some out. The sample holds 90,000 to 100,000 clones, roughly 76% seen once. Sequenced: PBMCs. The source of these receptors is a female donor in good health and CMV-seronegative. Both conserved end residues are part of each CDR3. The D gene is left open where the match is weak. Size values are once, few and many counts, or a class for expanded clones, and some rows have none.

TRBV6-1	.	TRBJ1-1	TRBD1	TGTGCCAGCACCCAGGGGGCTCACACTGAAGCTTTCTTT	CASTQGAHTEAFF
TRBV28	.	TRBJ1-1	.	TGTGCCAGCACAGTTGCGGGGAGGGCGAACACTGAAGCTTTCTTT	CASTVAGRANTEAFF
TRBV7-9	.	TRBJ1-2	TRBD1	TGTGCCAGCAGCTTAGGTCGGGACAGGGGAAGATATGGCTACACCTTC	CASSLGRDRGRYGYTF
TRBV4-1	.	TRBJ2-1	.	TGCGCCAGCAGCCAAGAAGGCAGGGGCCCCACCAATGAGCAGTTCTTC	CASSQEGRGPTNEQFF
TRBV5-6	.	TRBJ2-7	TRBD2	TGTGCCAGCAGCGCGGGACTAGCGGGAGAGGTCGGGAACGAGCAGTACTTC	CASSAGLAGEVGNEQYF
TRBV6-1	once	TRBJ1-5	TRBD1	TGTGCCAGCGCAACCGGGACAGGGGGCAATCAGCCCCAGCATTTT	CASATGTGGNQPQHF
TRBV28	.	TRBJ1-2	.	TGTGCCAGCAGTTTGCCACCAGGGGACTATGGCTACACCTTC	CASSLPPGDYGYTF
TRBV30	once	TRBJ2-7	TRBD2	TGTGCCTGGAGTAGCTCCAGCGGGGGGCAGTACTTC	CAWSSSSGGQYF
TRBV7-2	.	TRBJ1-6	TRBD1	TGTGCCAGCAGCCCGGACAGGGGGCCGGATTCACCCCTCCACTTT	CASSPDRGPDSPLHF
TRBV27	.	TRBJ2-5	.	TGTGCCAGCAGTTTAAGGGACTCCAAAGAGACCCAGTACTTC	CASSLRDSKETQYF
TRBV7-9	few	TRBJ2-1	TRBD2	TGTGCCAGCAGCTTAGCGGCTAGCGGGAGTTACAATGAGCAGTTCTTC	CASSLAASGSYNEQFF
TRBV7-2	.	TRBJ2-7	.	TGTGCCAGCAGCTTAAATACGGCCTACGAGCAGTACTTC	CASSLNTAYEQYF
TRBV7-9	few	TRBJ1-6	.	TGTGCCAGCAGCTTAGGGGGCCTAAATAATTCACCCCTCCACTTT	CASSLGGLNNSPLHF
TRBV28	.	TRBJ1-2	.	TGTGCCAGCAGTTTATCCGGGTATAGGAGGGATGGCTACACCTTC	CASSLSGYRRDGYTF
TRBV5-4	few	TRBJ1-1	TRBD1	TGTGCCAGCAGCCCCGGGACAGTTGGCCTCACTGAAGCTTTCTTT	CASSPGTVGLTEAFF
TRBV2	.	TRBJ1-1	TRBD1	TGTGCCAGCAGTCCGAGGACAGGGGAAACTGAAGCTTTCTTT	CASSPRTGETEAFF